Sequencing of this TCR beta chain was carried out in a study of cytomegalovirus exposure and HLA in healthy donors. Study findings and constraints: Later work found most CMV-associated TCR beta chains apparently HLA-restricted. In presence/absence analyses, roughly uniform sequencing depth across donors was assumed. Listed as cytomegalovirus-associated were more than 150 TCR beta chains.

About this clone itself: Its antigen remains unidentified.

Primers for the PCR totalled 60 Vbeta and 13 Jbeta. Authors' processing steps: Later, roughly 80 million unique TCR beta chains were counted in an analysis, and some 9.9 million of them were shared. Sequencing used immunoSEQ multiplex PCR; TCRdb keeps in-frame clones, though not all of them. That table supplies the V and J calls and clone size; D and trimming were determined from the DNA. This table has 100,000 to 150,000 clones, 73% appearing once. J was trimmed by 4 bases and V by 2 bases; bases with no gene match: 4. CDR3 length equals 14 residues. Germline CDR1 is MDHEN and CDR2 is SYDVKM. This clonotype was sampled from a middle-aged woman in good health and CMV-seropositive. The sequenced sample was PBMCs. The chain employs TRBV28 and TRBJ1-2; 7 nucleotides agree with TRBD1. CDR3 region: CASSLGTDIYGYTF. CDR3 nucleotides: TGTGCCAGCAGTTTAGGGACAGATATCTATGGCTACACCTTC.